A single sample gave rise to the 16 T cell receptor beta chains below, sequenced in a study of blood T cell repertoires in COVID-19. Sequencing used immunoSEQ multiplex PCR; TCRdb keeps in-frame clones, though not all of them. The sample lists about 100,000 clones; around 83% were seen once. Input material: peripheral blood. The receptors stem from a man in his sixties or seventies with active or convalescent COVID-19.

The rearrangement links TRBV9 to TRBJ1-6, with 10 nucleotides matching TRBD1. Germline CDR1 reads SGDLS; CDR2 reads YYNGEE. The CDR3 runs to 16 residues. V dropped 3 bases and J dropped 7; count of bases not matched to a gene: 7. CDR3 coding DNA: TGTGCCAGCAGCGCTCGTGGGACAGGGGTAAATTCACCCCTCCACTTT. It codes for CASSARGTGVNSPLHF.

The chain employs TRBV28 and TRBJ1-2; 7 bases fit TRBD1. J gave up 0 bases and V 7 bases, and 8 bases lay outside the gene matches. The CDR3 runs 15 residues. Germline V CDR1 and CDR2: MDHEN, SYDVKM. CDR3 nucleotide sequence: TGTGCCAGCAAAGGGGGGACAGCCCCTAACTATGGCTACACCTTC. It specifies CASKGGTAPNYGYTF.

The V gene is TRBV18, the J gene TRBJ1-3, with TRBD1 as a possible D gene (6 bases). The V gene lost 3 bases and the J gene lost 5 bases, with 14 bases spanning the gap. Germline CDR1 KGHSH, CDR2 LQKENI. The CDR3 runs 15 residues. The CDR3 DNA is TGTGCCAGCTCACCGGATGCTCAGGGGAGAAACACCATATATTTT. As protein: CASSPDAQGRNTIYF. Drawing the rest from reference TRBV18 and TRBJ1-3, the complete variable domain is NAGVMQNPRHLVRRRGQEARLRCSPMKGHSHVYWYRQLPEEGLKFMVYLQKENIIDESGMPKERFSAEFPKEGPSILRIQQVVRGDSAAYFCASSPDAQGRNTIYFGEGSWLTVV.

CDR3 sequence (DNA): TGTGCCAGTAGTGATGGCCCCTTGAGGAAGCAGTACTTC. This gives the protein CASSDGPLRKQYF. The chain employs TRBV19 and TRBJ2-7; no clear D gene. V lost 5 bases and J 8 bases, leaving 16 bases between the germline ends. The CDR3 spans 13 residues. Germline CDR1 and CDR2: LNHDA and SQIVND (reference sequence).

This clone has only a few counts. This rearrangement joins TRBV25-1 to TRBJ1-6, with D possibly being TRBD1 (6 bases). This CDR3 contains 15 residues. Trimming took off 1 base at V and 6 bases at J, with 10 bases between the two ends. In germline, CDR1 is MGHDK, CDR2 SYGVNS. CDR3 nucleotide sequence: TGTGCCAGCAGTGAATCAAGGGGGTTTAATTCACCCCTCCACTTT. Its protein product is CASSESRGFNSPLHF.

This CDR3 reads CASSTSPGFISNYGYTF. In nucleotides, the CDR3 is TGTGCCAGTAGTACCTCGCCGGGGTTCATATCTAACTATGGCTACACCTTC. V usage is TRBV19 and J usage is TRBJ1-2; D uncertain. V dropped 4 bases and J dropped 0 bases, with 18 bases sitting between them. The CDR3 has 17 residues. The germline V gene encodes CDR1 LNHDA and CDR2 SQIVND (reference sequence).

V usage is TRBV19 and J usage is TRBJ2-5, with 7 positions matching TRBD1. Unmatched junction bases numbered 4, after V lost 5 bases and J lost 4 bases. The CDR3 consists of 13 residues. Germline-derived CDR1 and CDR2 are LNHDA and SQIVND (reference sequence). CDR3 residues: CASSAQGRETQYF. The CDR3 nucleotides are TGTGCCAGTAGTGCACAGGGGAGAGAGACCCAGTACTTC.

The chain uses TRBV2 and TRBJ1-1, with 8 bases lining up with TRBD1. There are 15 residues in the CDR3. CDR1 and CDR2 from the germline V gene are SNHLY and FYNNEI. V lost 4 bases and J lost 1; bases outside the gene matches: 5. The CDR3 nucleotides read TGTGCCAGCAGTGGACAGGGGACACGGAACACTGAAGCTTTCTTT. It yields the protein CASSGQGTRNTEAFF.

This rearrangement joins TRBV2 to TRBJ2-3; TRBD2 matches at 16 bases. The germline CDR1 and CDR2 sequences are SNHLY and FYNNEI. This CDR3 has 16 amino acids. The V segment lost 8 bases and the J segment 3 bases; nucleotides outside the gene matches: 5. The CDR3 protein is CASGTSGGGGTDTQYF. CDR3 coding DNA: TGTGCCAGCGGGACTAGCGGGGGGGGAGGAACAGATACGCAGTATTTT.

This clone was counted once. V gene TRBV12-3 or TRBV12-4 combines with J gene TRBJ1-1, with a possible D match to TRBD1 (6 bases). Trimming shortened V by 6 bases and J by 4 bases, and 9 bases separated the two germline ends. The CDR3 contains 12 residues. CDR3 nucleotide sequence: TGTGCCAGCAGCACAGGGCTCACTGAAGCTTTCTTT. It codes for CASSTGLTEAFF.

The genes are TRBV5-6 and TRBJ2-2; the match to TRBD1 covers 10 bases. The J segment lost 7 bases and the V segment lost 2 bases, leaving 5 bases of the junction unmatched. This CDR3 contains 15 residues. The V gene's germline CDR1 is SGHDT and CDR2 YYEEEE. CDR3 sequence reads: CASSFDRGLVGELFF. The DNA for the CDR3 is TGTGCCAGCAGCTTCGACAGGGGGCTCGTCGGGGAGCTGTTTTTT.

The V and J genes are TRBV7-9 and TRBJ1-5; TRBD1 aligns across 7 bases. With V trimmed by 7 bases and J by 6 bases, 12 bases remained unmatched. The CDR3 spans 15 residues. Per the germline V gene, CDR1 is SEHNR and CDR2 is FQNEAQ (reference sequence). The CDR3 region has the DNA TGTGCCAGCACCAAGACAGGGACCCTGGGTCAGCCCCAGCATTTT. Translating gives CASTKTGTLGQPQHF.

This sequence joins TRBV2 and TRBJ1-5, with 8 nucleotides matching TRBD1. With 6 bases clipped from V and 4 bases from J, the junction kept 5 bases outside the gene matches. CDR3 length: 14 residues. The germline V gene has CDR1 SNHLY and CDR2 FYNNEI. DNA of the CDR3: TGTGCCAGCAGGGACAGGGAAGGGAATCAGCCCCAGCATTTT. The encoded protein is CASRDREGNQPQHF.

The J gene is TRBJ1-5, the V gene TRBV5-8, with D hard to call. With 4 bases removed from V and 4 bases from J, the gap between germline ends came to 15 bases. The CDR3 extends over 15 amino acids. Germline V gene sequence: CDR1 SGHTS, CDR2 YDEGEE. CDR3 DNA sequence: TGTGCCAGCAGCGCGGGAACCCTCCCGAATCAGCCCCAGCATTTT. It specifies CASSAGTLPNQPQHF.

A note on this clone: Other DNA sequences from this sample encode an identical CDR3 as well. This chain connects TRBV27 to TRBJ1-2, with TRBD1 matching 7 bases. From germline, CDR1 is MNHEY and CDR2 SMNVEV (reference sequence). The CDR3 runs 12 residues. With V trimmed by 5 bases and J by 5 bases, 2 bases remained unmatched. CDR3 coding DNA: TGTGCCAGCAGTCCGACAGGGTATGGCTACACCTTC. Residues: CASSPTGYGYTF.

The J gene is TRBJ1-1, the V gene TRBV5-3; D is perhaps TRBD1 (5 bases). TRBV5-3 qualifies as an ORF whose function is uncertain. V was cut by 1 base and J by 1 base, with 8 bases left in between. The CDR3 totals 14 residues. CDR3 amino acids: CARSLTQGNTEAFF. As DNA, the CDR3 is TGTGCCAGAAGCTTGACCCAGGGGAACACTGAAGCTTTCTTT.